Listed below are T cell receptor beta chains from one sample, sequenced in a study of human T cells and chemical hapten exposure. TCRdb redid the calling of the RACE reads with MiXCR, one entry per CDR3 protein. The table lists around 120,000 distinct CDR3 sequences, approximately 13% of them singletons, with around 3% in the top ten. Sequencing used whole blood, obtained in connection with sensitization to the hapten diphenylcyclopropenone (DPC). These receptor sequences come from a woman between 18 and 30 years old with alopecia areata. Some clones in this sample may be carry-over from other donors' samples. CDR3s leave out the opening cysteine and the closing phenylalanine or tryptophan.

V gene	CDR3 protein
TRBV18	ASSPPNRGNSPLH
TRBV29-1	SAPRGETQY
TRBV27	AAGDRRNQPQH
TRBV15	ATSRDDSQETQY
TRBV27	ASMEGLEQY
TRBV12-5	ASGLGTGTEAF
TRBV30	AWSLDRAGELF
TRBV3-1	ASSQSGYEQY
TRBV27	ASSGTGTPETQY
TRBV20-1	SASATTNQPQH
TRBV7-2	ASSSQGGGPYGYT
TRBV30	AWKAGSGTAGELF
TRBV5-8	ASSSRISGGLSTDTQY
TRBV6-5	ASSYSGTSGGEQF
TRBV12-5	ASGLERGEGNQPQH
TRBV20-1	SARRTDSSTDTQY
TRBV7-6	ASSSQPSDTQY
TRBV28	ATFRASYEQY
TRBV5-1	ASSLATATDTQY
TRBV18	ASSPPLWGNYGYT
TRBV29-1	SVEVMGRGTEAF
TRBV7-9	ASSLGGSNEQF
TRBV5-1	ASSLAGTGAANYGYT
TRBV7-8	ASSLAQTDTTEAF
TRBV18	ASSLDPYGYT
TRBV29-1	SVDPAKGINEQF
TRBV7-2	ASSRLGPQETQY
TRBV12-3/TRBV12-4	ANAPSGFENGYT
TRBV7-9	ASSLALRTGVNQPQH
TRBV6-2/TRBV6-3	ASSLTGGSLNEKLF
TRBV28	ASSDRTQY
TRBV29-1	SVGDIGQVNY
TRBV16	ASSFSPGPDYEQY
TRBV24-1	ATGIRGLAGTGELF
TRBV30	AWSQDRSSGANVLT
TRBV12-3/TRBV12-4	ASSQGVYGYT
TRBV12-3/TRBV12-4	ASSLLGRTYETQY
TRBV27	ASSPEVTGTEAF
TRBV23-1	ASSQGQGITSGANVLT
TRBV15	ATSRDLGTRNTIY
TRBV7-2	ASSLGQPTQY
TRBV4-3	ASSQDHPGSPYNEQF
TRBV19	ASDTKGISGGAFLYEQF
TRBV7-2	ASSNRGSEAF
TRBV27	ASSLSGGETQY
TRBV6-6	ASSPRTRGNEKLF
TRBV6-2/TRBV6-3	ASSYSSPWNQPQH
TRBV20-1	SASLWTGAHQETQY